This passage covers 24 T cell receptor beta chains from one sample sequenced in a study of CD8+ T cells in alopecia areata. TCR sequencing used cDNA made by reverse transcription of extracted RNA. Profiling relied on immunoSEQ multiplex PCR, and the TCRdb table lists in-frame clones only, not all of them. Found here are about 150,000 clones, roughly 50% of them singletons; the top ten hold approximately 6.5%. Sample: CD4+ T cells sorted from blood, taken at week 0. These receptors came from a human donor with alopecia areata.

This clone has only one observation. The genes are TRBV7-8 and TRBJ2-5, with 7 nucleotides matching TRBD1. This CDR3 has 14 amino acids. Losses at the gene ends were 3 bases for V and 5 bases for J; bases not matched to a gene: 6. Germline CDR1 and CDR2: SGHVS and FQNEAQ. The CDR3 loop reads CASSLTGNRETQYF. For the CDR3, the DNA is TGTGCCAGCAGCTTGACAGGGAATCGGGAGACCCAGTACTTC.

The chain combines TRBV29-1 with TRBJ1-2; D unresolved. The CDR3 covers 11 residues. Germline values: CDR1 SQVTM, CDR2 ANQGSEA. V lost 7 bases and J 2 bases, leaving 8 bases between the germline ends. The CDR3 region has the DNA TGCAGCGCCACAGAAAACTATGGCTACACCTTC. Translation gives CSATENYGYTF.

This clone was seen only a few times. Written as DNA, the CDR3 is TGCGCCAGCAGCTTGACAACCCAACGGCAGAGCTCCTACGAGCAGTACTTC. This gives the protein CASSLTTQRQSSYEQYF. The chain links TRBV5-1 to TRBJ2-7; no reliable D call. Germline CDR1 reads SGHRS; CDR2 reads YFSETQ. Deletions cut 1 base from V and 0 bases from J, with 17 bases between. This CDR3 has 17 amino acids.

A few counts support this clone. The chain uses TRBV7-2 and TRBJ1-5; TRBD1 matches 10 bases. The CDR3 loop spans 17 amino acids. Germline V gene sequence: CDR1 SGHTA, CDR2 FQGNSA. V shed 2 bases, J shed 5 bases, and the junction held 9 bases outside the gene matches. CDR3 bases: TGTGCCAGCAGCTTACAGGGGACAGGGGTAGAGTATCAGCCCCAGCATTTT. Translation: CASSLQGTGVEYQPQHF.

The chain has TRBV7-2 and TRBJ1-1, with D possibly TRBD1 on 6 matching bases. The CDR3 sequence is 14 residues long. Looked up from germline, CDR1 is SGHTA and CDR2 is FQGNSA. Trimming cost V 5 bases and J 5 bases, with 15 bases left between them. This CDR3 is CASSPGELSTEAFF. The DNA for the CDR3 is TGTGCCAGCAGCCCAGGGGAATTGAGTACTGAAGCTTTCTTT.

As to this clone: This sample also contains other DNA sequences that code for the same CDR3. The chain carries TRBV5-1 and TRBJ1-1; D unclear. CDR3 size: 13 residues. Germline V CDR1 and CDR2: SGHRS, YFSETQ. The germline V and J ends were trimmed by 0 bases and 0 bases, with 3 bases remaining between them. The CDR3, as DNA: TGCGCCAGCAGCTTGGGCATGAACACTGAAGCTTTCTTT. Amino acids: CASSLGMNTEAFF.

CDR3 sequence: CASSPHPGQGPYEQYF. CDR3 nucleotide sequence: TGTGCCAGCAGTCCTCACCCGGGACAGGGGCCCTACGAGCAGTACTTC. This sequence joins TRBV28 and TRBJ2-7, with 10 bases fitting TRBD1. Trimming took 5 bases from V and 2 from J; bases not matched to a gene: 9. The CDR3 totals 16 residues. CDR1 MDHEN and CDR2 SYDVKM come from the germline V gene.

The chain links TRBV18 to TRBJ2-3; D gene ambiguous. Trimming took off 6 bases at V and 4 bases at J, with 14 bases between the two ends. The germline CDR1 and CDR2 sequences are KGHSH and LQKENI. This CDR3 is 14 amino acids long. The CDR3 DNA sequence: TGTGCCAGCTCCCCATCGGGTTTGGCAGATACGCAGTATTTT. This translates into CASSPSGLADTQYF.

The chain has TRBV27 and TRBJ2-2, with D possibly matching TRBD1 (5 bases). Per germline, CDR1 MNHEY and CDR2 SMNVEV (reference sequence). The length of the CDR3 is 15 residues. V gave up 4 bases and J gave up 5 bases, with 14 bases separating them. The CDR3 is CASSWQGARTGELFF. DNA for the CDR3: TGTGCCAGCAGTTGGCAAGGGGCTAGGACCGGGGAGCTGTTTTTT.

The chain couples TRBV18 to TRBJ2-1; 9 nucleotides line up with TRBD2. The CDR3 length is 16 residues. J was trimmed by 0 bases and V by 7 bases; bases with no gene match: 7. The V gene's germline CDR1 is KGHSH and CDR2 LQKENI. CDR3 amino acids: CASCLAGSSSYNEQFF. The CDR3 nucleotides are TGTGCCAGCTGTCTAGCGGGGTCCAGCTCCTACAATGAGCAGTTCTTC.

This sequence joins TRBV14 and TRBJ1-5, with D possibly matching TRBD1 (6 bases). CDR3 length: 14 amino acids. Germline V gene data show CDR1 as SGHDN and CDR2 as FVKESK. V was trimmed by 4 bases and J by 5 bases, leaving 12 bases between them. Here the CDR3 DNA reads TGTGCCAGCAGCCTAGGACAGCAGCATCAGCCCCAGCATTTT. Amino acid sequence: CASSLGQQHQPQHF. Complete variable domain (other parts from reference TRBV14 and TRBJ1-5): EAGVTQFPSHSVIEKGQTVTLRCDPISGHDNLYWYRRVMGKEIKFLLHFVKESKQDESGMPNNRFLAERTGGTYSTLKVQPAELEDSGVYFCASSLGQQHQPQHFGDGTRLSIL.

The V call is TRBV30, the J call TRBJ2-3, with D perhaps TRBD1 or TRBD2 (5 bases each). This CDR3 has 15 amino acids. Germline V gene data show CDR1 as GTSNPN and CDR2 as SVGIG (reference sequence). V gave up 7 bases and J gave up 6 bases, with 23 bases separating them. In DNA, the CDR3 is TGTGCCTTCGATGTTGGACTTGCATCAGGGGATACGCAGTATTTT. Translation gives CAFDVGLASGDTQYF.

The chain recombines TRBV11-2 with TRBJ1-5; no definite D call. The CDR3 is made up of 13 amino acids. Germline values: CDR1 SGHAT, CDR2 FQNNGV. V lost 3 bases, J lost 0 bases, and 3 bases lay in between. The CDR3 DNA follows: TGTGCCAGCAGCTTCGATAGCAATCAGCCCCAGCATTTT. Translation gives CASSFDSNQPQHF.

The rearrangement uses TRBV10-3 and TRBJ1-5; D remains unclear. Trimming took off 2 bases at V and 4 bases at J, with 9 bases between the two ends. Germline V lookup: CDR1 ENHRY, CDR2 SYGVKD. The CDR3 has 14 amino acids. The CDR3 DNA is TGTGCCATCAGTGAGGACGGAACTAATCAGCCCCAGCATTTT. This sequence encodes CAISEDGTNQPQHF.

The chain combines TRBV30 with TRBJ2-5, with D possibly matching TRBD1 (5 bases). Germline V gene sequence: CDR1 GTSNPN, CDR2 SVGIG (reference sequence). V was cut by 5 bases and J by 2 bases, with 9 bases left in between. The CDR3 runs to 12 residues. The CDR3 reads CAWGHQQETQYF. The CDR3 DNA sequence: TGTGCCTGGGGACACCAACAAGAGACCCAGTACTTC. The full variable domain, its missing parts supplied by reference TRBV30 and TRBJ2-5, is SQTIHQWPATLVQPVGSPLSLECTVEGTSNPNLYWYRQAAGRGLQLLFYSVGIGQISSEVPQNLSASRPQDRQFILSSKKLLLSDSGFYLCAWGHQQETQYFGPGTRLLVL.

CDR3 coding DNA: TGTGCCAGCAGTGATCCGCAGGGGTCCCACTATGGCTACACCTTC. Translating it yields CASSDPQGSHYGYTF. This sequence joins TRBV25-1 and TRBJ1-2; D might be TRBD1 (6 bases). Germline CDR1 and CDR2: MGHDK and SYGVNS. Trimming removed 3 bases from V and 3 bases from J, with 14 bases in between. CDR3 length: 15 residues.

V usage is TRBV7-8 and J usage is TRBJ2-7, with 9 bases matching TRBD1. V trimming: 5 bases; J trimming: 2 bases; junction bases outside the gene matches: 7. The CDR3 sequence is 15 residues long. The V gene's germline CDR1 is SGHVS and CDR2 FQNEAQ. The CDR3 DNA reads as TGTGCCAGCAGCCCGAACAGGGGGCTAACCTACGAGCAGTACTTC. Translated: CASSPNRGLTYEQYF.

The chain recombines TRBV15 with TRBJ1-5; TRBD1 might be the D (6 bases). Germline CDR1 and CDR2: LNHNV and YYDKDF (reference sequence). V lost 0 bases to trimming and J lost 7 bases, with 10 bases between them. The CDR3 has 14 residues. The CDR3 region is CATSRDQGQQPQHF. CDR3 nucleotides: TGTGCCACCAGCAGAGATCAGGGGCAGCAGCCCCAGCATTTT.

This chain connects TRBV5-1 to TRBJ2-2, with a weak D call TRBD1 (5 bases). Germline CDR1 SGHRS, CDR2 YFSETQ. Trimming shortened V by 1 base and J by 4 bases, and 20 bases separated the two germline ends. CDR3 size: 18 residues. The chain's CDR3 is CASSLRFQGRPSTGELFF. The CDR3 coding sequence is TGCGCCAGCAGCTTGCGTTTCCAGGGTCGTCCCAGCACCGGGGAGCTGTTTTTT. Complete variable domain (other parts from reference TRBV5-1 and TRBJ2-2): KAGVTQTPRYLIKTRGQQVTLSCSPISGHRSVSWYQQTPGQGLQFLFEYFSETQRNKGNFPGRFSGRQFSNSRSEMNVSTLELGDSALYLCASSLRFQGRPSTGELFFGEGSRLTVL.

The rearrangement uses TRBV5-7 and TRBJ2-7; 10 bases agree with TRBD2. TRBV5-7 is flagged as an ORF with uncertain function. The CDR3 consists of 15 residues. After removal of 4 bases from V and 6 bases from J, the junction contained 10 bases not matched to a gene. CDR3 DNA sequence: TGTGCCAGCAGCCTGGGGCGGACTAGCGGTGGCGAGCAGTACTTC. This translates into CASSLGRTSGGEQYF.

This clone appeared a few times. The CDR3 here is CSVGGDNQPQHF. For the CDR3, the DNA is TGCAGCGTTGGTGGGGACAATCAGCCCCAGCATTTT. This chain uses TRBV29-1 with TRBJ1-5; no clear D. The CDR3 contains 12 residues. From germline, CDR1 is SQVTM and CDR2 ANQGSEA. Deletions cut 4 bases from V and 3 bases from J, with 7 bases between.

The chain links TRBV4-3 to TRBJ2-2; possible D gene TRBD1, 5 bases. CDR1 LGHNA and CDR2 YSLEER come from the germline V gene. V shed 0 bases and J shed 8 bases, with 13 bases lying between them. The CDR3 totals 15 residues. In DNA form, the CDR3 reads TGCGCCAGCAGCCAAGAGGCTATGGGGCCGGGGGAGCTGTTTTTT. Protein product: CASSQEAMGPGELFF.

The chain recombines TRBV2 with TRBJ1-4; a possible D gene is TRBD1 (6 bases). Germline CDR1 SNHLY, CDR2 FYNNEI. The V gene lost 8 bases and the J gene lost 3 bases, with 16 bases spanning the gap. This CDR3 spans 15 amino acids. DNA of the CDR3: TGTGCCAGCGGATTGGGGGGGCTCTCTAATGAAAAACTGTTTTTT. Amino acid sequence: CASGLGGLSNEKLFF. The entire variable domain, with the rest obtained from reference TRBV2 and TRBJ1-4, is as follows: EPEVTQTPSHQVTQMGQEVILRCVPISNHLYFYWYRQILGQKVEFLVSFYNNEISEKSEIFDDQFSVERPDGSNFTLKIRSTKLEDSAMYFCASGLGGLSNEKLFFGSGTQLSVL.

The chain couples TRBV2 to TRBJ2-3, with 8 positions matching TRBD2. Germline CDR1 is SNHLY and CDR2 is FYNNEI. The CDR3 has 15 residues. Germline trimming cut 7 bases from V and 0 bases from J; bases unmatched to any gene: 6. CDR3 nucleotides: TGTGCCAGCACCCGGGAGGGGGGTAGCACAGATACGCAGTATTTT. Encoded protein: CASTREGGSTDTQYF.